This TCR beta chain appears in the sequencing data of a study of CD8 T cells in ankylosing spondylitis. Whole-study findings and limits: As reported, disease-linked clones showed significant enrichment in matched ankylosing spondylitis synovial fluid.

This clonotype was recorded at least ten times. No antigen is known for it. One entry per CDR3 protein, called by TCRdb with MiXCR from the 5' RACE reads. The repertoire includes about 130,000 distinct CDR3 sequences, roughly 15% of them detected once, and approximately 3.1% sits in the top ten. This CDR3 comprises 14 residues. The V gene's germline CDR1 is SGHVS and CDR2 FQNEAQ. V was trimmed by 3 bases and J by 5 bases, leaving 13 bases between them. The receptor comes from a female donor with ankylosing spondylitis or in good health (not recorded which). This sequence joins TRBV7-8 and TRBJ1-2; no reliable D call. Sequenced input: blood, either unsorted or a sorted T cell fraction (not recorded which). CDR3 loop: CASSFSQGIYGYTF. DNA of the CDR3: TGTGCCAGCAGCTTTTCACAAGGCATTTATGGCTACACCTTC.